The 12 T cell receptor beta chains presented below share a single source sample, sequenced in a study of shared clonotypes between healthy human individuals. TCRdb keeps only in-frame clones here, not all; method: immunoSEQ multiplex PCR. The sample shows 190,000 or so clones, around 93% of them seen only once. The sequencing input was naive CD4+ T cells sorted from blood. The sample's subset: CD45RA+ positively selected. These TCRs come from a woman younger than 45 in good health.

The chain couples TRBV27 to TRBJ1-1; the D gene is possibly TRBD1 (5 bases). This CDR3 is 13 amino acids long. Germline-derived CDR1 and CDR2 are MNHEY and SMNVEV (reference sequence). The V gene lost 2 bases and the J gene lost 10 bases, with 14 bases spanning the gap. This CDR3 is CASSLRGGAGAFF. CDR3 sequence (DNA): TGTGCCAGCAGTTTAAGAGGAGGGGCCGGAGCTTTCTTT.

The chain carries TRBV19 and TRBJ1-2; 7 nucleotides line up with TRBD1. CDR1 and CDR2 (germline): LNHDA, SQIVND (reference sequence). Germline trimming cut 7 bases from V and 4 bases from J; bases unmatched to any gene: 18. This CDR3 is 17 amino acids long. The CDR3 coding sequence is TGTGCCAGTACCAAATCGGCCGCCGACAGGGCGGTCTATGGCTACACCTTC. It yields the protein CASTKSAADRAVYGYTF.

The CDR3 nucleotides are TGTGCCAGCACCAGGGATAACACTGAAGCTTTCTTT. It translates to CASTRDNTEAFF. The gene calls are TRBV28 and TRBJ1-1; maybe TRBD1 (5 bases). CDR3 length equals 12 residues. In germline, CDR1 is MDHEN, CDR2 SYDVKM. V was cut by 7 bases and J by 2 bases, with 8 bases left in between.

The chain carries TRBV6-5 and TRBJ2-5; TRBD1 is a possible D gene (5 bases). V was shortened by 5 bases and J by 0 bases, with 10 bases between the two germline ends. The CDR3 length is 14 residues. Germline V gene lookup returns CDR1 MNHEY and CDR2 SVGAGI. CDR3 DNA: TGTGCCAGCAGTCCTCGACAGCACCAAGAGACCCAGTACTTC. Its translation: CASSPRQHQETQYF.

The rearrangement uses TRBV10-3 and TRBJ1-5; D remains ambiguous. Germline CDR1 and CDR2: ENHRY and SYGVKD. The CDR3 is 12 amino acids. Trimming removed 3 bases at V and 1 base at J, with 1 base between. CDR3 in DNA: TGTGCCATCAGTGAAAGCAATCAGCCCCAGCATTTT. Residues: CAISESNQPQHF.

V and J are TRBV7-2 and TRBJ1-1, with D maybe TRBD1 (5 bases). In germline, CDR1 is SGHTA, CDR2 FQGNSA. This CDR3 region has 14 residues. The V end lost 5 bases, the J end lost 0 bases, and 10 bases lay between the germline ends. For the CDR3, the DNA is TGTGCCAGCAGCCCAGGACACTTGAACACTGAAGCTTTCTTT. Its protein is CASSPGHLNTEAFF.

This clone appeared a single time. The rearrangement links TRBV6-4 to TRBJ2-1, with 11 bases aligning to TRBD2. CDR1 and CDR2 (germline): MRHNA, SNTAGT. The CDR3 loop spans 16 amino acids. Losses at the gene ends were 1 base for V and 3 bases for J; bases not matched to a gene: 2. CDR3 coding DNA: TGTGCCAGCAGTGACTGGGGACTAGCGGTCTACAATGAGCAGTTCTTC. It translates to CASSDWGLAVYNEQFF.

The V and J genes are TRBV5-1 and TRBJ2-7; the match to TRBD1 covers 9 bases. V lost 4 bases to trimming and J lost 1 base; unmatched junction nucleotides: 3. This CDR3 has 14 residues. Germline-derived CDR1 and CDR2 are SGHRS and YFSETQ. The CDR3 region has the DNA TGCGCCAGCAGCCCCGGGACAGGGTCCTACGAGCAGTACTTC. Translation gives CASSPGTGSYEQYF.

The rearrangement joins TRBV14 to TRBJ1-2; D ambiguous. In germline, CDR1 is SGHDN, CDR2 FVKESK. This CDR3 has 14 amino acids. Trimming stripped 0 bases from V and 4 bases from J, with 9 bases between. The CDR3 nucleotides read TGTGCCAGCAGCCAAGATCGGTCGGCCTATGGCTACACCTTC. Translation gives CASSQDRSAYGYTF.

This chain links TRBV11-2 with TRBJ2-2; TRBD2 agrees at 7 bases. This CDR3 is built from 15 residues. From germline, CDR1 is SGHAT and CDR2 FQNNGV. V shed 4 bases and J 3 bases; nucleotides not matched to a gene: 5. The CDR3 protein is CASSSLGGDTGELFF. The DNA of the CDR3 is TGTGCCAGCAGCTCCTTGGGGGGGGACACCGGGGAGCTGTTTTTT.

This chain joins TRBV2 and TRBJ2-7; 7 bases line up with TRBD2. The V and J ends lost 2 bases and 3 bases, in that order; junction bases with no gene match: 7. Germline V gives CDR1 SNHLY, CDR2 FYNNEI. The CDR3 runs to 15 residues. This chain's CDR3 is CASSERAAGVYEQYF. The CDR3 DNA reads TGTGCCAGCAGTGAAAGGGCGGCGGGAGTCTACGAGCAGTACTTC.

To note about this clone: Other DNA sequences of this sample code for an identical CDR3. The CDR3, as DNA: TGTGCCAGCTCACCAGGCCTGAACACTGAAGCTTTCTTT. This sequence encodes CASSPGLNTEAFF. The chain recombines TRBV18 with TRBJ1-1; D is ambiguous. The V gene's germline CDR1 is KGHSH and CDR2 LQKENI. This CDR3 comprises 13 residues. V lost 2 bases to trimming and J lost 0 bases, with 4 bases between them.